The present T cell receptor beta chain was sequenced within a study of PD-L1 blockade in urothelial cancer. Looking at the study overall: Blood samples had a median of approximately 150,000 T cells.

Time point here: peripheral blood 6 weeks after treatment start. The V and J ends lost 3 bases and 6 bases respectively, with 13 bases between them. Looked up from germline, CDR1 is MDHEN and CDR2 is SYDVKM. The CDR3 consists of 14 residues. Synthetic analogs of TCR templates were spiked into every PCR. Measured with immunoSEQ multiplex PCR; TCRdb has only the in-frame clones, and not every one. This table has 38,000 or so clones, 70% to 90% appearing once. The sequenced sample was PBMCs, obtained around atezolizumab (anti-PD-L1) treatment. This clonotype originated in a man between 70 and 80 years old with urothelial cancer. The V gene is TRBV28, the J gene TRBJ2-3; D is unresolved. CDR3 region: CASSLPRGWDTQYF. The CDR3 DNA reads as TGTGCCAGCAGTTTGCCGCGCGGTTGGGATACGCAGTATTTT.